The present entry profiles one T cell receptor (beta chain) with its context. Its antigen is as yet unknown. Amplification used 60 Vbeta primers and 13 Jbeta primers. Here immunoSEQ multiplex PCR was the method, and the copy in TCRdb shows in-frame clones only, minus some. The sample lists 100,000 to 150,000 clones; roughly 72% were seen once. This entry belongs to a study of cytomegalovirus exposure and HLA in healthy donors. About the study: Inside one of the first data releases sat roughly 80 million unique TCRs taken from HLA-typed donors. General study findings and limits: Productive rates of about 87% or about 30% were seen for most TCR beta V segments in an earlier analysis. Solely CMV serostatus was available to characterize immune exposure. Whilst most TCR sequences proved rare, a subset of public TCRs occurred across many donors.

Deletions cut 0 bases from V and 7 bases from J, with 17 bases between. The CDR3 covers 16 residues. In germline, CDR1 is SGDLS, CDR2 YYNGEE. Source material: PBMCs. The chain links TRBV9 to TRBJ2-1, with no clear D. The TCR was taken from a middle-aged man in good health and CMV-seropositive. The CDR3 here is CASSVAIGGFGNEQFF. The CDR3, as DNA: TGTGCCAGCAGCGTAGCTATCGGTGGCTTCGGGAATGAGCAGTTCTTC.